Following are 28 T cell receptor beta chains from one sample sequenced in a study of tumor-infiltrating lymphocytes in primary liver carcinoma (dated by TCRdb to the late 2010s). TCRdb lists the instrument as Illumina HiSeq 2500. Starting from 450 to 500 ng total RNA, TCRbeta-specific cDNA was produced by reverse transcription with a constant-region primer and ProtoScript II reverse transcriptase. Construction of the TCRbeta libraries relied on three nested rounds of multiplex PCR, following a slightly modified ARM-PCR procedure. Each of the first two PCR rounds ran for approximately 11 cycles using multiplex TRBV1-TRBV30 forward primers together with a Cbeta reverse primer. TCRdb ran its own pipeline on the public reads, namely fastp trimming at Q25 and MiXCR clone calling, and kept in-frame beta chains. Records with the same CDR3 protein are collapsed into one entry carrying the most frequent genes and DNA. For this sample there are around 79,000 distinct CDR3 sequences; 69% appear just once. Around 24% of the sample goes to the ten largest clones.

Total RNA and DNA were co-extracted without cell sorting from approximately 22-30 mg of bulk tissue using the AllPrep DNA/RNA mini kit. Sequencing was carried out using tumor-adjacent normal liver tissue. The receptors originated from a man in his forties or fifties with primary liver carcinoma and hepatitis B virus infection.

Concerning this clonotype: This CDR3 fails to terminate in the conserved phenylalanine or tryptophan, so it likely reflects a read error. V and J are TRBV6-5 and TRBJ2-3, with a weak D call TRBD2 (5 bases). The CDR3 is 15 residues long. The germline gives CDR1 MNHEY, CDR2 SVGAGI. V lost 8 bases, J lost 1 base, and 16 bases lay in between. CDR3 amino acids: CASAINREGTDTQYL. CDR3 in DNA: TGTGCCAGCGCGATCAACCGGGAAGGCACAGATACGCAGTATCTT.

Remarks on this clonotype: The junction does not match germline at one end; this may be a read error. This chain uses TRBV6-6 with TRBJ1-3; D uncertain. In germline, CDR1 is MNHNY, CDR2 SVGAGI (reference sequence). The CDR3 length is 15 residues. The DNA of the CDR3 is TGTGCCAGCGGTTTCAGGCACGAAATCGGAATCACCATATATTTT. Protein sequence: CASGFRHEIGITIYF.

The rearrangement uses TRBV10-3 and TRBJ1-1, with D possibly being TRBD1 (6 bases). Trimming took off 4 bases at V and 11 bases at J, with 17 bases between the two ends. CDR3 length equals 13 residues. Germline CDR1 reads ENHRY; CDR2 reads SYGVKD. DNA of the CDR3: TGTGCCATCAGTGGTACAGTGGACAGTGAGGCTTTCTTT. Translation: CAISGTVDSEAFF.

On this clonotype: A read error may account for a junction end that differs from germline. The J gene is TRBJ2-5, the V gene TRBV6-2 or TRBV6-3; 9 bases agree with TRBD1. Looked up from germline, CDR1 is MNHEY and CDR2 is SVGEGT. There are 13 residues in the CDR3. CDR3 amino acids: CTSGRDREETQYF. The CDR3 nucleotides read TGTACCAGCGGCCGGGACAGGGAAGAGACCCAGTACTTC.

This clonotype was detected a few times. The J gene is TRBJ1-5, the V gene TRBV11-2; D is possibly TRBD1 (6 bases). CDR1 is SGHAT, CDR2 FQNNGV, per germline. This CDR3 has 15 amino acids. V lost 2 bases, J lost 7 bases, and 15 bases lay in between. The CDR3 coding sequence is TGTGCCAGCAGCTTACTTGGGGGCCTCGGGCAGCCCCAGCATTTT. This codes for CASSLLGGLGQPQHF.

The V and J genes are TRBV7-8 and TRBJ2-7, with TRBD2 as a possible D gene (6 bases). Germline lookup yields CDR1 SGHVS and CDR2 FQNEAQ. This CDR3 has 18 amino acids. Deletions cut 5 bases from V and 5 bases from J, with 28 bases between. The CDR3 sequence: CASSPLGGSAVSYNEQYF. The CDR3 coding sequence is TGTGCCAGCAGCCCGCTGGGAGGCTCAGCGGTCTCCTACAACGAGCAGTACTTC.

As for this clonotype: At one of its ends the junction is not consistent with the germline gene, which may arise from a read error. The chain is built from TRBV6-1 and TRBJ2-3; TRBD2 matches at 9 bases. Germline CDR1 MNHNS, CDR2 SASEGT. This CDR3 is built from 15 residues. Here the CDR3 DNA reads TGCGCCCGCAGTGAAGGCCTAGCGGGATCAGATACGCAGTATTTT. Protein product: CARSEGLAGSDTQYF.

The V call is TRBV5-6, the J call TRBJ2-1; TRBD2 might be the D (7 bases). Trimming took off 2 bases at V and 4 bases at J, with 16 bases between the two ends. CDR3 length: 16 amino acids. Germline V gene data show CDR1 as SGHDT and CDR2 as YYEEEE. Here the CDR3 reads CASSFKGEGRYNEQFF. DNA for the CDR3: TGTGCCAGCAGCTTTAAGGGGGAGGGCCGATACAATGAGCAGTTCTTC.

A remark on this clonotype: A junction end diverges from the germline sequence, so it may reflect a read error. The J gene is TRBJ2-2, the V gene TRBV4-2, with 9 bases fitting TRBD1. There are 16 residues in the CDR3. Germline V lookup: CDR1 LGHNA, CDR2 YNFKEQ. CDR3 nucleotide sequence: TGTGCCAGCAGCCAAGATACAGGGGGCACCTCCGGGGGGCTGTTTTTT. The encoded protein is CASSQDTGGTSGGLFF.

With regard to this clonotype: At one end, the junction sequence differs from germline, possibly due to a read error. The CDR3 sequence: CASTLVRDGGREQYF. The DNA for the CDR3 is TGTGCCAGCACCTTGGTACGGGACGGGGGTAGGGAGCAGTACTTC. The V and J genes are TRBV5-4 and TRBJ2-7; D is possibly TRBD2 (6 bases). The CDR3 extends over 15 amino acids. Looked up from germline, CDR1 is SGHNT and CDR2 is YYREEE (reference sequence).

This clonotype was seen a few times. One base away lies a much larger clone, so this may be a sequencing read error. The chain has TRBV5-1 and TRBJ2-7; D is possibly TRBD1 or TRBD2 (5 bases each). CDR3 length equals 14 residues. The germline CDR1 and CDR2 sequences are SGHRS and YFSETQ. This CDR3 is CACSLDPGPYEQYF. CDR3 bases: TGCGCCTGCAGCTTGGACCCGGGGCCCTACGAGCAGTACTTC.

A word on this clonotype: The conserved final phenylalanine or tryptophan is absent from the CDR3, which likely points to a read error. The DNA is left out, because the CDR3 cannot be placed on it with certainty; the CDR3 is given as TCRdb lists it. V usage is TRBV4-1 and J usage is TRBJ2-5; whether TRBD2, the table's D call, matches the DNA was not checked. The CDR3 numbers 18 amino acids, ends counted. Germline V CDR1 and CDR2: MGHRA, YSYEKL. The CDR3 here is CASSSSGGPASGQETQHL.

With respect to this clonotype: The junction does not match germline at one end; this may be a read error. The chain is built from TRBV30 and TRBJ1-5; possibly TRBD1 for D (5 bases). The CDR3 consists of 16 residues. Looked up from germline, CDR1 is GTSNPN and CDR2 is SVGIG (reference sequence). This CDR3 is CARSVRVGGKAVPQHF. The CDR3 nucleotides read TGTGCCAGGAGTGTACGAGTGGGGGGAAAGGCGGTTCCCCAGCATTTT.

This clonotype was detected only once. This CDR3 fails to terminate in the conserved phenylalanine or tryptophan, so it likely reflects a read error. This chain connects TRBV29-1 to TRBJ1-1, with a possible D match to TRBD1 (5 bases). The CDR3 consists of 13 residues. Germline V CDR1 and CDR2: SQVTM, ANQGSEA. Trimming took 8 bases from V and 1 from J, leaving 14 bases between them. CDR3 DNA sequence: TGCAGCTTTGGAGGGGCTGGGAACACTGAAGCTTTCTCT. Its protein product is CSFGGAGNTEAFS.

This clonotype was seen repeatedly, ten times or more. This chain connects TRBV5-1 to TRBJ2-2, with D unclear. Germline V gene lookup returns CDR1 SGHRS and CDR2 YFSETQ. Trimming left V 2 bases short and J 2 bases short, with 7 bases between. This CDR3 has 14 residues. DNA for the CDR3: TGCGCCAGCAGCTTCCAGGCAAACACCGGGGAGCTGTTTTTT. Translation gives CASSFQANTGELFF.

This clonotype was observed many times. The genes are TRBV5-4 and TRBJ1-1; D is ambiguous. Trimming took off 0 bases at V and 1 base at J, with 13 bases between the two ends. Germline V gene lookup returns CDR1 SGHNT and CDR2 YYREEE (reference sequence). The CDR3 totals 16 residues. For the CDR3, the DNA is TGTGCCAGCAGCTTGGTAGGCGGCAGCGGGAACACTGAAGCTTTCTTT. Its protein product is CASSLVGGSGNTEAFF. The full variable domain, with the rest looked up from reference TRBV5-4 and TRBJ1-1, is ETGVTQSPTHLIKTRGQQVTLRCSSQSGHNTVSWYQQALGQGPQFIFQYYREEENGRGNFPPRFSGLQFPNYSSELNVNALELDDSALYLCASSLVGGSGNTEAFFGQGTRLTVV.

This clonotype has more than one count but fewer than ten. The junction departs from germline at one end; a sequencing error may be responsible. This chain joins TRBV29-1 and TRBJ2-1; D remains ambiguous. This CDR3 comprises 12 residues. Germline assignment: CDR1 SQVTM and CDR2 ANQGSEA. CDR3 region: CSVEASGNERFF. The CDR3 DNA is TGCAGCGTTGAGGCTAGTGGGAATGAGCGGTTCTTC.

With regard to this clonotype: A much larger clone sits a single nucleotide away, making a read error possible. The chain recombines TRBV7-9 with TRBJ2-7; 8 positions match TRBD2. CDR1 is SEHNR, CDR2 FQNEAQ, per germline (reference sequence). V dropped 5 bases and J dropped 6; count of bases not matched to a gene: 9. The CDR3 consists of 14 residues. The CDR3 reads CASSTGTREGEQYF. In nucleotides, the CDR3 is TGTGCCAGCAGCACCGGGACTAGAGAAGGCGAGCAGTACTTC.

About this clonotype: The CDR3 ends on some other residue instead of the conserved phenylalanine or tryptophan, so this is likely a read error. The chain employs TRBV10-3 and TRBJ1-1; D call uncertain. The V gene's germline CDR1 is ENHRY and CDR2 SYGVKD. V lost 0 bases and J 3 bases, leaving 8 bases between the germline ends. The CDR3 covers 14 residues. CDR3 sequence reads: CAISESKKHTEAFS. CDR3 bases: TGTGCCATCAGTGAGTCAAAGAAACACACTGAAGCTTTCTCT.

About this clonotype: A much bigger clone sits one base away, suggesting this may be a read error. The V gene is TRBV28, the J gene TRBJ2-1, with D hard to call. Trimming cost V 3 bases and J 11 bases, with 11 bases left between them. There are 12 residues in the CDR3. Germline V lookup: CDR1 MDHEN, CDR2 SYDVKM. The CDR3 protein is CASSLNQRKQFF. CDR3 nucleotide sequence: TGTGCCAGCAGTTTGAACCAGAGGAAGCAGTTCTTC.

About this clonotype: The junction differs from germline at one of its ends, possibly a read error. The gene calls are TRBV5-1 and TRBJ2-3; 10 bases align to TRBD2. Germline CDR1 is SGHRS and CDR2 is YFSETQ. The CDR3 is 15 residues long. CDR3 protein: CASSPGTSDTDTKYF. CDR3 in DNA: TGCGCCAGCAGCCCAGGGACTAGCGATACAGATACGAAGTATTTT.

About this clonotype itself: Germline and junction disagree at one end, which may indicate a read error. This sequence joins TRBV29-1 and TRBJ2-2, with TRBD2 matching 12 bases. The CDR3 contains 16 residues. Germline V gene data show CDR1 as SQVTM and CDR2 as ANQGSEA. CDR3 sequence reads: CSVEGLAGDTTWELFF. CDR3 bases: TGCAGCGTTGAAGGACTAGCGGGAGATACCACCTGGGAGCTGTTTTTT.

In DNA form, the CDR3 reads TGCAGCGTGAGGCCGTTAGAGACCCAGTACTTC. This sequence encodes CSVRPLETQYF. V gene TRBV29-1 combines with J gene TRBJ2-5; D call uncertain. V was clipped by 6 bases and J by 4 bases, with 9 bases between them. Germline V gene sequence: CDR1 SQVTM, CDR2 ANQGSEA. This CDR3 spans 11 amino acids.

Details on this clonotype: A much larger clone differs from this one at a single base, so this may be a read error. CDR3 sequence (DNA): TGTGCCATCAGCTTGGAGGTACGTGAGCAGTTCTTC. Its protein is CAISLEVREQFF. J is TRBJ2-1 and V is TRBV11-2; possible D gene TRBD2, 5 bases. The length of the CDR3 is 12 residues. The germline V gene encodes CDR1 SGHAT and CDR2 FQNNGV.

Points on this clonotype: The CDR3 does not close with the conserved phenylalanine or tryptophan, likely indicating a read error. The rearrangement links TRBV4-3 to TRBJ2-1; 10 bases match TRBD2. CDR3 length: 16 amino acids. The J segment lost 5 bases and the V segment lost 4 bases, leaving 8 bases of the junction unmatched. CDR1 and CDR2 from the germline V gene are LGHNA and YSLEER. The CDR3 spells CASSPAGLALDNEQFL. As DNA, the CDR3 is TGCGCCAGCAGCCCTGCGGGACTAGCGCTGGACAATGAGCAGTTCCTC.

The sample holds a few counts of this clonotype. V and J are TRBV4-2 and TRBJ1-5; TRBD1 might be the D (5 bases). Trimming stripped 0 bases from V and 10 bases from J, with 25 bases between. Per germline, CDR1 LGHNA and CDR2 YNFKEQ. The CDR3 spans 18 residues. The CDR3 DNA is TGTGCCAGCAGCCAAGATAGAATTGGTGGGACCTCCAGGCATCCCCAGCATTTT. Translated, it gives CASSQDRIGGTSRHPQHF.

A word on this clonotype: The junction departs from germline at one end; a sequencing error may be responsible. J is TRBJ2-3 and V is TRBV7-8, with D unresolved. The CDR3 length is 13 residues. Germline assignment: CDR1 SGHVS and CDR2 FQNEAQ. CDR3 in amino acids: CASSLEFPDTQYF. The CDR3 nucleotides are TGTGCCAGCAGTTTAGAATTTCCAGATACGCAGTATTTT. Using reference TRBV7-8 and TRBJ2-3 for the parts outside the CDR3, the full variable domain is GAGVSQSPRYKVAKRGQDVALRCDPISGHVSLFWYQQALGQGPEFLTYFQNEAQLDKSGLPSDRFFAERPEGSVSTLKIQRTQQEDSAVYLCASSLEFPDTQYFGPGTRLTVL.

Regarding this clonotype: Germline and junction disagree at one end, which may indicate a read error. This chain joins TRBV11-2 and TRBJ2-7; D possibly uses TRBD1 or TRBD2 (5 bases each). This CDR3 contains 17 residues. Germline CDR1 is SGHAT and CDR2 is FQNNGV. In DNA, the CDR3 is TGTCCCAGCAGCGGAACCCTGGGGCTGATTTGCCTAAACGAACAGTACTTC. This encodes CPSSGTLGLICLNEQYF.